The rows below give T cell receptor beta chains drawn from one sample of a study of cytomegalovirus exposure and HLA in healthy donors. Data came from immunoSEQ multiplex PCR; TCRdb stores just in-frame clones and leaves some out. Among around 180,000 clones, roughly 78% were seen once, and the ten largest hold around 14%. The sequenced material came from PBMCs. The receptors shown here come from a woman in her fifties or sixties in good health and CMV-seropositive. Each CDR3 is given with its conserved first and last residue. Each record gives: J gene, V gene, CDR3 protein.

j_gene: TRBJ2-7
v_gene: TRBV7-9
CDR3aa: CASSPTTGSYEQYF

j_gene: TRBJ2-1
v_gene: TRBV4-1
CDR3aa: CASSLTSSGGQSSYNEQFF

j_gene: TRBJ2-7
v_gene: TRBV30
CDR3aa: CAWNPGQGGSYEQYF

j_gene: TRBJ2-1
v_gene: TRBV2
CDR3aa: CATRLVEQFF

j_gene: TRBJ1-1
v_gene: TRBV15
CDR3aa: CATSKGTGNTEAFF

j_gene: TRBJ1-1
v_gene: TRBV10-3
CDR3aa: CATTLHRDGTEAFF

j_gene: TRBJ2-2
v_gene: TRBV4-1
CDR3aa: CASSPWTGEGGELFF

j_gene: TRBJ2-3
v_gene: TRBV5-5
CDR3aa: CASSWGQGLAGLDTQYF

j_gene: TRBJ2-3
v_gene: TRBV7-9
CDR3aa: CASSLFGTQYF

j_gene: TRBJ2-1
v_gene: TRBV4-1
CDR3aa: CASSPLTSSVAWEQFF

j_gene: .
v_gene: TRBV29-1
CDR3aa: CSVAPGHHAYEQYF

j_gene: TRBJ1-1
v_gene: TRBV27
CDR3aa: CASSYGTVNTEAFF

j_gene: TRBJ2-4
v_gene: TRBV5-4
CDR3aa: CASSLTAGAKNIQYF

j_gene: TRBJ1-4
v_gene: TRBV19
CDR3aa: CASSPGSGTVNEKLFF

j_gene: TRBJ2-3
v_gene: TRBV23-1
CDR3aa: CASSQSRRRQGSTDTQYF

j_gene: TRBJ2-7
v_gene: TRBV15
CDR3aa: CATSGQGASEQYF

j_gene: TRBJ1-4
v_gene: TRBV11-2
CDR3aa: CASSLGYGEKLFF

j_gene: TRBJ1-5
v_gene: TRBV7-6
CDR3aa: CASSLGTGEQPQHF